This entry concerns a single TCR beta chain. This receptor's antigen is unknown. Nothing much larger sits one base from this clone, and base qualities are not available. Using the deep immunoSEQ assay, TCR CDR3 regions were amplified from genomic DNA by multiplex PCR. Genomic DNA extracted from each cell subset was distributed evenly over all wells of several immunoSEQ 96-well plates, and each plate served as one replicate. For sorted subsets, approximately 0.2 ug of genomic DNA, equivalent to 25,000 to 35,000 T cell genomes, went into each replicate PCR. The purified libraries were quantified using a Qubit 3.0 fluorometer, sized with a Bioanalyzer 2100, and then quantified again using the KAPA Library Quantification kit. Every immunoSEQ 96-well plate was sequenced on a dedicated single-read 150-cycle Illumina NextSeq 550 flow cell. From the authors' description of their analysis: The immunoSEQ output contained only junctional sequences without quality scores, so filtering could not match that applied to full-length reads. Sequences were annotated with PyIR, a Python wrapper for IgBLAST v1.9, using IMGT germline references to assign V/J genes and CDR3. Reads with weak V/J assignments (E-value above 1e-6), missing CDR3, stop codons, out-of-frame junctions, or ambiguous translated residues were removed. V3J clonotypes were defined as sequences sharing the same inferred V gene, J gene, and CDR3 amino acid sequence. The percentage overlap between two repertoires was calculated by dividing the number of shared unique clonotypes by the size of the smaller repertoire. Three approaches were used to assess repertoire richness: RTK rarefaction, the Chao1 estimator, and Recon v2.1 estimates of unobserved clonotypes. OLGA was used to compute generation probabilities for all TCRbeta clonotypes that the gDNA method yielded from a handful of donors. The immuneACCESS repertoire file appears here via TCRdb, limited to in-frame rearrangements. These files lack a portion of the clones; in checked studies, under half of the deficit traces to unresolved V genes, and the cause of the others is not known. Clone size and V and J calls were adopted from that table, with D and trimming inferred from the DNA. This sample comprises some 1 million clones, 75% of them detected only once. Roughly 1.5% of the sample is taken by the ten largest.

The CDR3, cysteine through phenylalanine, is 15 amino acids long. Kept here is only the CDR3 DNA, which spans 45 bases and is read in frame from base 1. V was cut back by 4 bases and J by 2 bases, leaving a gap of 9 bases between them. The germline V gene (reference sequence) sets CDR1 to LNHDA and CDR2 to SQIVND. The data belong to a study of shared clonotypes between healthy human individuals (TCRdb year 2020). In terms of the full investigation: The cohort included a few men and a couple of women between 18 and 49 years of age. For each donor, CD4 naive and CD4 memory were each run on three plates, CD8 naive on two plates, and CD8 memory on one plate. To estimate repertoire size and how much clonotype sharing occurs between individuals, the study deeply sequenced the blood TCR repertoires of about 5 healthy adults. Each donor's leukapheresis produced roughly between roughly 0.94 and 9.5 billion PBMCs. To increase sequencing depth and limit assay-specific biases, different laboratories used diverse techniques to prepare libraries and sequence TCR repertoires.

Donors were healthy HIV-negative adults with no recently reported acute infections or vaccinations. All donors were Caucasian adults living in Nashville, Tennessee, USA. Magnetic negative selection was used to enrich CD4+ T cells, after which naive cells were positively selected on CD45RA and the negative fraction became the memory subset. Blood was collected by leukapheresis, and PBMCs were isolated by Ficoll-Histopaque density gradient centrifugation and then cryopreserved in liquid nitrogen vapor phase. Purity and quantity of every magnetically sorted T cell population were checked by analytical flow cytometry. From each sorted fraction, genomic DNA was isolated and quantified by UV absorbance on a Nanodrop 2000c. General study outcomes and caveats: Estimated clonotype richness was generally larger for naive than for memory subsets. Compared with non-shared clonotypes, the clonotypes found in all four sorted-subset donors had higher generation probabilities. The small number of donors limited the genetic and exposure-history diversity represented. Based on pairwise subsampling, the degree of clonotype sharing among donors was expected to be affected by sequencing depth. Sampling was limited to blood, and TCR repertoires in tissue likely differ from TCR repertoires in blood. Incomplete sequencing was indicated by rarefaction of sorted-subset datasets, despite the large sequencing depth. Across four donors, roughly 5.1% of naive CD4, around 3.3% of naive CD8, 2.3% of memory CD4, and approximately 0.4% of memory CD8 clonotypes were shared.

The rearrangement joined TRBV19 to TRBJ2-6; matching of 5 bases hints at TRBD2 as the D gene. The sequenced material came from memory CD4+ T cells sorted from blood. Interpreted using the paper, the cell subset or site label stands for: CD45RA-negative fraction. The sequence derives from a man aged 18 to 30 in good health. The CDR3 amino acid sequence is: CASSNEGAGANVLTF. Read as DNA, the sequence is TGTGCCAGTAGTAATGAGGGCGCTGGGGCCAACGTCCTGACTTTC.